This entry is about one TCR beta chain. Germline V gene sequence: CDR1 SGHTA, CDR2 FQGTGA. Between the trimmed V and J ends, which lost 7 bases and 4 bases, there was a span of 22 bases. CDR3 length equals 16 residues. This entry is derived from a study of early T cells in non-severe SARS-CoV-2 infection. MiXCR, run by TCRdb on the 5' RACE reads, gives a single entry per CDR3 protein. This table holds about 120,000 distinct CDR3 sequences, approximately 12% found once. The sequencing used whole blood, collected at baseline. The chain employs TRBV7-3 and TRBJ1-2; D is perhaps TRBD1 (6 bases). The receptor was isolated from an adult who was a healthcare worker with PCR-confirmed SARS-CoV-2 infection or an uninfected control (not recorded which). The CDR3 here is CASTPLDTKGGYGYTF. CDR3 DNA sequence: TGTGCCAGCACCCCCCTGGACACTAAGGGGGGCTATGGCTACACCTTC.